A selection of T cell receptor beta chains follows, all from one sample in a study of ipilimumab plus nivolumab after autologous stem cell transplantation. TCRdb's table, derived via immunoSEQ multiplex PCR, lists solely in-frame clones and lacks some. The sample lists about 19,000 clones, around 80% occurring once. Sequencing was performed on PBMCs, taken in a trial of ipilimumab plus nivolumab as post-transplant consolidation. The receptors derive from a male donor with diffuse large B-cell lymphoma. The CDR3 runs from the conserved cysteine through the conserved F or W. The order of the fields is D gene, V gene, J gene, clone size, CDR3 protein, CDR3 DNA. D genes are given only for firm matches. Only part of the rows carry a size: once, few, many, or a class if the clone is expanded.

TRBD1	TRBV10-3	TRBJ1-4	once	CAISQTGFNEKLFF	TGTGCCATCAGCCAGACAGGGTTTAATGAAAAACTGTTTTTT
TRBD1	TRBV2	TRBJ2-7	.	CASSDPGQVLSYEQYF	TGTGCCAGCAGTGATCCGGGACAGGTGCTCTCCTACGAGCAGTACTTC
.	TRBV7-2	TRBJ1-1	few	CASSRQALGTEAFF	TGTGCCAGCAGCCGACAGGCTCTGGGCACTGAAGCTTTCTTT
TRBD1	TRBV15	TRBJ2-3	.	CATSKRDRETDTQYF	TGTGCCACCAGCAAACGGGACAGGGAAACAGATACGCAGTATTTT
.	TRBV4-3	TRBJ2-6	.	CASSQVGSPGANVLTF	TGCGCCAGCAGCCAAGTGGGCAGCCCTGGGGCCAACGTCCTGACTTTC
.	TRBV18	TRBJ2-1	.	CASSPPVLQGLGNEQFF	TGTGCCAGCTCACCACCTGTACTTCAGGGCTTGGGAAATGAGCAGTTCTTC
TRBD1	TRBV7-2	TRBJ1-2	few	CASSLGTGLSGGYTF	TGTGCCAGCAGCTTGGGGACAGGCCTTTCGGGGGGCTACACCTTC
.	TRBV6-1	TRBJ1-1	.	CASTRQMNTEAFF	TGTGCTAGCACCAGACAGATGAACACTGAAGCTTTCTTT
TRBD1	TRBV5-1	TRBJ2-3	.	CASQTSTGIRTDTQYF	TGCGCCAGTCAAACTTCGACAGGGATCAGGACAGATACGCAGTATTTT
TRBD1	TRBV5-4	TRBJ1-2	few	CASSFDRGQLYGYTF	TGTGCCAGCAGCTTCGACAGGGGGCAGCTCTATGGCTACACCTTC
.	TRBV5-1	TRBJ2-5	.	CASSGAASGQETQYF	TGCGCCAGCAGTGGGGCAGCCTCAGGCCAAGAGACCCAGTACTTC